This T cell receptor (beta chain) originates from a study of cytomegalovirus exposure and HLA in healthy donors. Whole-study findings and limits: Later analysis identified a missense DCLRE1C variant that was linked to TCR beta V- and J-gene trimming. A later analysis reportedly identified an Asian-associated ancestry cluster as carrying fewer N-insertions than the approximately 710-donor mean.

These donors counted as nominally healthy when sampled, but unrecorded immune exposures were likely. PCR involved 60 Vbeta and 13 Jbeta primers. Only in-frame clones appear in the TCRdb table, and some are missing; sequencing was by immunoSEQ multiplex PCR. Of about 170,000 clones in the sample, around four fifths are singletons; the top ten hold 1.5% to 2%. A word on this clone: Its antigen is as yet unknown.

CDR3 length: 15 residues. The germline V and J ends were trimmed by 8 bases and 3 bases, with 17 bases remaining between them. Germline CDR1 and CDR2: SNHLY and FYNNEI. What was sequenced was PBMCs. The rearrangement joins TRBV2 to TRBJ1-5, with a possible D match to TRBD1 (5 bases). This TCR derives from a woman aged 18-29 years in good health and CMV-seronegative. The CDR3 region is CASGNTGRTNQPQHF. The CDR3 nucleotides are TGTGCCAGCGGTAATACAGGACGGACCAATCAGCCCCAGCATTTT. Full variable domain (rest looked up from reference TRBV2 and TRBJ1-5): EPEVTQTPSHQVTQMGQEVILRCVPISNHLYFYWYRQILGQKVEFLVSFYNNEISEKSEIFDDQFSVERPDGSNFTLKIRSTKLEDSAMYFCASGNTGRTNQPQHFGDGTRLSIL.